The source of this T cell receptor (beta chain) is a study of PD-L1 blockade in urothelial cancer. General study findings and limits: Those with durable benefit had larger increases in tumor-associated blood clones at 3 weeks.

Sequenced by immunoSEQ multiplex PCR; TCRdb stores in-frame clones only, minus some. The sample holds about 1,300 clones, less than 45% seen once. The CDR3 has 15 amino acids. CDR1 is MNHGY, CDR2 SAAAGT, per germline. Unmatched junction bases numbered 14, after V lost 10 bases and J lost 10 bases. On this clone itself: Its antigen is undetermined.

The J gene is TRBJ1-6, the V gene TRBV6-8; 9 bases agree with TRBD1. The sequencing used tumor tissue, collected before atezolizumab (anti-PD-L1) treatment. The TCR sequence derives from a man between 60 and 75 years old with urothelial cancer. CDR3 sequence reads: CATKLGGTGKSPLHF. CDR3 nucleotide sequence: TGTGCCACCAAATTAGGGGGGACAGGGAAATCACCCCTCCACTTT.